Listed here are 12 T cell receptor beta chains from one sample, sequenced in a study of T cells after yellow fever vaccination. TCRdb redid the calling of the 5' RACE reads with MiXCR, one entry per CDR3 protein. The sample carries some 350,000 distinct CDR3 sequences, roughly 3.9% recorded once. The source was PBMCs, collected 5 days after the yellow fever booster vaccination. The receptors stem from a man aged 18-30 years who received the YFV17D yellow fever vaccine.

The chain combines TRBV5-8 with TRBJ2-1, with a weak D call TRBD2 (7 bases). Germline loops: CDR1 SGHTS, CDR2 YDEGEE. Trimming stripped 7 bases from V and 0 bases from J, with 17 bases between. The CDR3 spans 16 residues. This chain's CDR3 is CASPGGGPSSYNEQFF. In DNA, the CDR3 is TGTGCCAGCCCGGGCGGGGGCCCTAGCTCCTACAATGAGCAGTTCTTC.

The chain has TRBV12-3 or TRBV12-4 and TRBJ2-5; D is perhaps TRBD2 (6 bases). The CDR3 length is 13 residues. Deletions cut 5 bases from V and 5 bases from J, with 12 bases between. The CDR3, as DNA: TGTGCCAGCAGTGCGGGGCATTCGGAGACCCAGTACTTC. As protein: CASSAGHSETQYF.

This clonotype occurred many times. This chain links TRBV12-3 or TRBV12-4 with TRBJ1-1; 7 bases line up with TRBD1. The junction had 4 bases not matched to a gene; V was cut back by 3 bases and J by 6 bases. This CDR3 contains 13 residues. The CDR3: CASSFRGVAEAFF. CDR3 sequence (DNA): TGTGCCAGCAGTTTCAGGGGGGTCGCTGAAGCTTTCTTT.

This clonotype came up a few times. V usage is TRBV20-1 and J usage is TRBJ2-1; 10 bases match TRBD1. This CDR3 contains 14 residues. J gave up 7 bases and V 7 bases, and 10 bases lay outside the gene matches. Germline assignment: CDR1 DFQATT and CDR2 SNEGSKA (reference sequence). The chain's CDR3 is CSVPRDRGLNEQFF. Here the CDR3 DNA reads TGCAGTGTACCCCGGGACAGGGGTTTGAATGAGCAGTTCTTC.

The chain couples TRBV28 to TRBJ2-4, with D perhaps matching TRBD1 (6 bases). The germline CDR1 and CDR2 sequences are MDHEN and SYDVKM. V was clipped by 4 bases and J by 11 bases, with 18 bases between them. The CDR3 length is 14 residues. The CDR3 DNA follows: TGTGCCAGCAGTTCAGATGGGGGCTTTTTCGTTCAGTACTTC. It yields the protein CASSSDGGFFVQYF.

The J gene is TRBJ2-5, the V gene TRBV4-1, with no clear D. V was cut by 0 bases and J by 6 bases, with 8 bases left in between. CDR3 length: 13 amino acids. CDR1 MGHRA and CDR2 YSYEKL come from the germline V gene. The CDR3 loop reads CASSQDLEKTQYF. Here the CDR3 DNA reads TGCGCCAGCAGCCAAGATCTAGAGAAGACCCAGTACTTC.

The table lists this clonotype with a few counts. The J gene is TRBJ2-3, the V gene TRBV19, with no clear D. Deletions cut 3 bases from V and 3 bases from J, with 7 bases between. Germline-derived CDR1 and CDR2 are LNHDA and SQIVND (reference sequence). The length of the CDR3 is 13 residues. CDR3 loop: CASSMLITDTQYF. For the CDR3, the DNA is TGTGCCAGTAGTATGTTGATTACAGATACGCAGTATTTT.

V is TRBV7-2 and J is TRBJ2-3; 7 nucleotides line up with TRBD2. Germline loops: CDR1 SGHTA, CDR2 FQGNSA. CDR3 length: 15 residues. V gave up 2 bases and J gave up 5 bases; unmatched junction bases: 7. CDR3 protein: CASSLRSGGEDTQYF. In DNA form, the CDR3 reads TGTGCCAGCAGCTTAAGGTCTGGGGGGGAAGATACGCAGTATTTT.

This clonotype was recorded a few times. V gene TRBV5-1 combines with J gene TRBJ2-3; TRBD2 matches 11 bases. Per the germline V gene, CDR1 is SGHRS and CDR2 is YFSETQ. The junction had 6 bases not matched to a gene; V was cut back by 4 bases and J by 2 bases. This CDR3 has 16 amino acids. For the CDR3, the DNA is TGCGCCAGCAGCGACAATAGCGGGGGGGTCACAGATACGCAGTATTTT. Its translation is CASSDNSGGVTDTQYF.

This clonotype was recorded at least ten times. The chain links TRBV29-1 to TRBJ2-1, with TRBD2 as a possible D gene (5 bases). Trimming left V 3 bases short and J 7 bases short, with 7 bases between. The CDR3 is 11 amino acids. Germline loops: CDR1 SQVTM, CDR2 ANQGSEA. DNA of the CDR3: TGCAGCGTTGATGAGGGAAATGAGCAGTTCTTC. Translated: CSVDEGNEQFF.

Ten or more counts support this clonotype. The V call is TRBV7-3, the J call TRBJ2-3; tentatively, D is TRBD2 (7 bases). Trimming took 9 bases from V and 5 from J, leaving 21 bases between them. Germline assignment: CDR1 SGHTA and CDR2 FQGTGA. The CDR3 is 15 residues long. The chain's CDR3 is CASSEGGATGDTQYF. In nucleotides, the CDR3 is TGTGCCAGTTCCGAGGGGGGGGCCACAGGAGATACGCAGTATTTT.

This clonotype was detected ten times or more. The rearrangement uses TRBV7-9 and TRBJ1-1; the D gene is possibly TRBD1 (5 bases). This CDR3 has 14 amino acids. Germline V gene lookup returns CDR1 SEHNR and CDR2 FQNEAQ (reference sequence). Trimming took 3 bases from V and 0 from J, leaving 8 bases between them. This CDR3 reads CASSLSGMNTEAFF. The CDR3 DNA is TGTGCCAGCAGCTTGTCAGGGATGAACACTGAAGCTTTCTTT.